A selection of T cell receptor beta chains follows, all from one sample in a study of glioma-infiltrating T cells. Via MiXCR, TCRdb re-called the multiplex PCR reads, giving one row per CDR3 protein. The sample shows 150,000 or so distinct CDR3 sequences, 39% of them seen only once. Sequences were obtained from glioma tissue, nonneoplastic brain tissue, or PBMCs (not recorded which). The source is a human donor with low-grade glioma or glioblastoma, undergoing nonglioma brain surgery, or in good health (not recorded which). CDR3s include the opening cysteine and the closing phenylalanine or tryptophan. The D gene is left open where the match is weak. The size of a clone is reported for some rows only, either as once, few or many, or as a class for expanded clones.

D | size | J | V | DNA | CDR3
- | many | TRBJ2-1 | TRBV28 | TGTGCCAGCAGTACCCCTGGGGGTTCCTACAATGAGCAGTTCTTC | CASSTPGGSYNEQFF
- | few | TRBJ1-1 | TRBV7-2 | TGTGCCAGCATCCAGATCACTGAAGCTTTCTTT | CASIQITEAFF
TRBD2 | few | TRBJ2-1 | TRBV20-1 | TGCAGTGCCCCAGATCCTAGCGGGTTACTAGAGCAGTTCTTC | CSAPDPSGLLEQFF
- | - | TRBJ2-6 | TRBV6-1 | TGTGCCAGCAGTACACGCTCTGGGGCCAACGTCCTGACTTTC | CASSTRSGANVLTF
- | - | TRBJ2-5 | TRBV28 | TGTGCCAGCAGTGTTTACGGGATCCTCGGTGAGACCCAGTACTTC | CASSVYGILGETQYF
- | - | TRBJ1-1 | TRBV25-1 | TGTGCCAGCAGTGGGACACCCTGGGCTGAAGCTTTCTTT | CASSGTPWAEAFF
- | - | TRBJ1-6 | TRBV6-2/TRBV6-3 | TGTGCCAGCAGCCTCTTGACAGCCTCCAATTCACCCCTCCACTTT | CASSLLTASNSPLHF
- | - | TRBJ1-5 | TRBV10-1 | TGCGCCAGCAGTGAAACTGGCAATCAGCCCCAGCATTTT | CASSETGNQPQHF
- | once | TRBJ2-1 | TRBV20-1 | TGCAGTGCTAGTAGAGACAGTAGCTCCTACAATGAGCAGTTCTTC | CSASRDSSSYNEQFF
TRBD1 | - | TRBJ2-1 | TRBV12-3/TRBV12-4 | TGTGCCAGTACGAGGGGACAGAACAATGAGCAGTTCTTC | CASTRGQNNEQFF